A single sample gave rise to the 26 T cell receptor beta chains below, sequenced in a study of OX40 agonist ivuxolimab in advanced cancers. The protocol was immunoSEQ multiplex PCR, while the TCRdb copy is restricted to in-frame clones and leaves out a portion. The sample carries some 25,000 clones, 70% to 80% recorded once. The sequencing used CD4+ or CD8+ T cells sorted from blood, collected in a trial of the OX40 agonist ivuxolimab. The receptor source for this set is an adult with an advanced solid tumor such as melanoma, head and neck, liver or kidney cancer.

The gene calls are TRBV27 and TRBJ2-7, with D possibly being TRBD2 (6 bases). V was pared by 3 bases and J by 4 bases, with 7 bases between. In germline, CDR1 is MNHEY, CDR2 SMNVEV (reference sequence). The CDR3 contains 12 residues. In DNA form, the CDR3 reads TGTGCCAGCAGTTTCGGGGGATACGAGCAGTACTTC. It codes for CASSFGGYEQYF.

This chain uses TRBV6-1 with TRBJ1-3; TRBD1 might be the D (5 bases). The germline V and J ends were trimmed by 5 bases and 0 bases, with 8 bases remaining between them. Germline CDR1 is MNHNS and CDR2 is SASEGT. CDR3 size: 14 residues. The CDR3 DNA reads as TGTGCCAGCAGTTGGAGGGGCTCTGGAAACACCATATATTTT. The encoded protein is CASSWRGSGNTIYF.

The CDR3 DNA reads as TGTGCCAGCAGCCGTACGGACGGAACCCAGCATTTT. Its protein product is CASSRTDGTQHF. The gene calls are TRBV6-6 and TRBJ1-5; D ambiguous. Trimming left V 6 bases short and J 11 bases short, with 14 bases between. The CDR3 is 12 residues long. The germline gives CDR1 MNHNY, CDR2 SVGAGI (reference sequence).

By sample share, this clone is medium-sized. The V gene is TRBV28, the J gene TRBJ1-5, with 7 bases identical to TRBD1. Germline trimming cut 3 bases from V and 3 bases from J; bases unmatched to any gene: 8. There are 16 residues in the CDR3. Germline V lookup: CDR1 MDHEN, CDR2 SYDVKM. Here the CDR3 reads CASSLALGQPNQPQHF. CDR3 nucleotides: TGTGCCAGCAGTTTGGCCCTGGGACAGCCCAATCAGCCCCAGCATTTT.

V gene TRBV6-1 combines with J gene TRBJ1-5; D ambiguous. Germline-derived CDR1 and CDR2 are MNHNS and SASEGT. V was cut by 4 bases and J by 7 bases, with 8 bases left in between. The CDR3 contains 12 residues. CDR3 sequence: CASSARGQPQHF. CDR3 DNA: TGTGCCAGCAGTGCCCGTGGCCAGCCCCAGCATTTT.

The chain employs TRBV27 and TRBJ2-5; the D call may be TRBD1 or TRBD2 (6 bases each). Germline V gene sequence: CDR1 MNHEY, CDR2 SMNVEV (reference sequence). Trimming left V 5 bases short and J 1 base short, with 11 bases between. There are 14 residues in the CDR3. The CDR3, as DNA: TGTGCCAGCAGTATGAGGGGGGCCCAAGAGACCCAGTACTTC. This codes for CASSMRGAQETQYF.

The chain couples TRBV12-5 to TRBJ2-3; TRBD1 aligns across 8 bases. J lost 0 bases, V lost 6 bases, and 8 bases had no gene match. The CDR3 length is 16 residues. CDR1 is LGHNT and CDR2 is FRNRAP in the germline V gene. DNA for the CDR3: TGTGCTAGTGGCTCCGGACAGGGAACTAGCACAGATACGCAGTATTTT. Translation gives CASGSGQGTSTDTQYF.

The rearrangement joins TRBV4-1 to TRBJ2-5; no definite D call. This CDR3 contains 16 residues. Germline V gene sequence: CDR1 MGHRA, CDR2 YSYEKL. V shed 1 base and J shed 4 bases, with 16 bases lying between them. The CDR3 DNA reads TGCGCCAGCAGCCAAGTTCCGTTGGCAGGACGAGAGACCCAGTACTTC. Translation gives CASSQVPLAGRETQYF.

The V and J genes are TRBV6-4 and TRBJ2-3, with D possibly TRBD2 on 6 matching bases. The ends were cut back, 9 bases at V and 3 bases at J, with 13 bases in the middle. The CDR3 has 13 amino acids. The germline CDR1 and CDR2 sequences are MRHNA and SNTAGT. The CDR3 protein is CASGVGGTDTQYF. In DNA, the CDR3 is TGTGCCAGTGGGGTGGGGGGAACAGATACGCAGTATTTT.

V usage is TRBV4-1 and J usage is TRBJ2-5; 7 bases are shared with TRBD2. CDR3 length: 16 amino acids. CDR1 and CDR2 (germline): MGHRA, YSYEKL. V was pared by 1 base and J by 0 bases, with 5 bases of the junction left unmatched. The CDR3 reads CASSQGEGNYQETQYF. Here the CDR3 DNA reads TGCGCCAGCAGCCAAGGGGAGGGTAACTACCAAGAGACCCAGTACTTC.

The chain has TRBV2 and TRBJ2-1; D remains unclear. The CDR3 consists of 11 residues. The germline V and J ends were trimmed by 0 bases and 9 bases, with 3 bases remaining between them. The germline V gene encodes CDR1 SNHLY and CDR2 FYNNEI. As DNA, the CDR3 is TGTGCCAGCAGTGAAGCGCGTGAGCAGTTCTTC. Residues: CASSEAREQFF.

The CDR3 region is CASSETGGGGAIDEQFF. The CDR3 nucleotides read TGTGCCAGCAGTGAAACGGGCGGCGGGGGGGCTATCGATGAGCAGTTCTTC. The V call is TRBV6-1, the J call TRBJ2-1, with 9 nucleotides matching TRBD2. The germline V gene has CDR1 MNHNS and CDR2 SASEGT. After removal of 2 bases from V and 8 bases from J, the junction contained 13 bases not matched to a gene. This CDR3 is 17 amino acids long.

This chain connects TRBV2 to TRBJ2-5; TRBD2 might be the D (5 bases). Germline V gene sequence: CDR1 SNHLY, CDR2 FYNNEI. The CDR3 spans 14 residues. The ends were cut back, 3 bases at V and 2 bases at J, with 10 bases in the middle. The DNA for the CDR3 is TGTGCCAGCAGTGACCAAGCGGAACAAGAGACCCAGTACTTC. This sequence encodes CASSDQAEQETQYF.

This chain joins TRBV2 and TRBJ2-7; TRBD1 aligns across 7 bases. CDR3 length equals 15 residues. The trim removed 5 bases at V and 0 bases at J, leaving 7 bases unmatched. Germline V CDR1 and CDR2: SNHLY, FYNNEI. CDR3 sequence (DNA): TGTGCCAGCAGTCTTGGACAGGCGGCCTCCTACGAGCAGTACTTC. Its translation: CASSLGQAASYEQYF.

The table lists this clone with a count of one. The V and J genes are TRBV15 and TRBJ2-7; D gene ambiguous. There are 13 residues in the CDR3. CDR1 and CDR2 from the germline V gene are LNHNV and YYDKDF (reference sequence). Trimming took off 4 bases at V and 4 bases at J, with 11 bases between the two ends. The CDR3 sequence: CATSIRSGYEQYF. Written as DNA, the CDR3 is TGTGCCACCAGCATCAGAAGTGGTTACGAGCAGTACTTC.

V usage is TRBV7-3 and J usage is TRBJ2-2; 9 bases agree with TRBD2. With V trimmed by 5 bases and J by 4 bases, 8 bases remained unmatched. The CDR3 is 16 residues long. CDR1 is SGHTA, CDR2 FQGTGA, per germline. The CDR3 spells CASSPEGLARTGELFF. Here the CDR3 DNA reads TGTGCCAGCAGCCCAGAGGGACTAGCACGCACCGGGGAGCTGTTTTTT.

CDR3 loop: CASSERLAGQETQYF. The CDR3 region has the DNA TGCGCCAGCAGTGAGAGACTAGCGGGGCAAGAGACCCAGTACTTC. The chain carries TRBV10-1 and TRBJ2-5; 11 positions match TRBD2. The CDR3 has 15 residues. V dropped 2 bases and J dropped 2; count of bases not matched to a gene: 1. In germline, CDR1 is WNHNN, CDR2 SYGVQD (reference sequence).

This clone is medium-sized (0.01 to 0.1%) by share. CDR3 sequence reads: CASSLDQGDYGYTF. The CDR3 nucleotides are TGTGCCAGCAGCTTAGATCAGGGCGATTATGGCTACACCTTC. This chain joins TRBV7-6 and TRBJ1-2; TRBD1 is a possible D gene (5 bases). The CDR3 spans 14 residues. V was shortened by 1 base and J by 5 bases, with 11 bases between the two germline ends. Germline V gene sequence: CDR1 SGHVS, CDR2 FNYEAQ.

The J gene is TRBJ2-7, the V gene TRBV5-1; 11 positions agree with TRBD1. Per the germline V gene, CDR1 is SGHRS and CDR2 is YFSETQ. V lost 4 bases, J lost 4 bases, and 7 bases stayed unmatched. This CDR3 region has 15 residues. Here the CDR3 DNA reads TGCGCCAGCAGCGGTCCGGGACAGGGGGGATACGAGCAGTACTTC. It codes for CASSGPGQGGYEQYF.

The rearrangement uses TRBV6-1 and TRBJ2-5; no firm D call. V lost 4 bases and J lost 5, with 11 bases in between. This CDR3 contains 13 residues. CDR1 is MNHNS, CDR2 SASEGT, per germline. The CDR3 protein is CASSAVDEETQYF. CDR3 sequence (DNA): TGTGCCAGCAGTGCGGTGGACGAGGAGACCCAGTACTTC.

Here the CDR3 DNA reads TGTGCCAGCAGAGACAGAAGCTCCTACGAGCAGTACTTC. The encoded protein is CASRDRSSYEQYF. This sequence joins TRBV6-1 and TRBJ2-7; a weak D match, TRBD1 (5 bases). CDR3 size: 13 residues. Germline V CDR1 and CDR2: MNHNS, SASEGT. V was pared by 6 bases and J by 0 bases, with 9 bases between.

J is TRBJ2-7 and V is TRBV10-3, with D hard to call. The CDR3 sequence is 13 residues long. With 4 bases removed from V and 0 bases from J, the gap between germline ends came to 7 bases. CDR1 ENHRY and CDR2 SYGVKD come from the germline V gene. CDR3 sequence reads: CAISGGSSYEQYF. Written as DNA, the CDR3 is TGTGCCATCAGTGGGGGAAGCTCCTACGAGCAGTACTTC.

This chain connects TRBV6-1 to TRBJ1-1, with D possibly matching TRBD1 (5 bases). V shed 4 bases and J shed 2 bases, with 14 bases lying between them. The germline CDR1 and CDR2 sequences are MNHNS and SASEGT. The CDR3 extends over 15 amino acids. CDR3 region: CASSAWGRINTEAFF. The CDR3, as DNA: TGTGCCAGCAGTGCTTGGGGACGGATTAACACTGAAGCTTTCTTT.

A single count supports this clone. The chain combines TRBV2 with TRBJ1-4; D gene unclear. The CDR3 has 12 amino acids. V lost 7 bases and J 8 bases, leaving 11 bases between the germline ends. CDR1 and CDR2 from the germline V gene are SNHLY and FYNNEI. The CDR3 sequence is CASKMTTEKLFF. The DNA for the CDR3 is TGTGCCAGCAAAATGACGACGGAAAAACTGTTTTTT.

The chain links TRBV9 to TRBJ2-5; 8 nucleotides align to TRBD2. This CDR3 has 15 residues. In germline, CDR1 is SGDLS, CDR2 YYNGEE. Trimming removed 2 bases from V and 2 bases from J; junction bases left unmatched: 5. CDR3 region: CASSVASGGQETQYF. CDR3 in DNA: TGTGCCAGCAGCGTCGCCAGCGGGGGACAAGAGACCCAGTACTTC.

CDR3 DNA sequence: TGTGCCAGCAGCTCGGGACTAGCGGGAGACCCTTTTCTTGCTGAGCAGTTCTTC. Its translation is CASSSGLAGDPFLAEQFF. This chain joins TRBV7-9 and TRBJ2-1; 14 bases are a match to TRBD2. V shed 4 bases and J 9 bases; nucleotides not matched to a gene: 14. CDR3 size: 18 residues. Looked up from germline, CDR1 is SEHNR and CDR2 is FQNEAQ (reference sequence).